The 24 T cell receptor beta chains below all came from one sample that was sequenced in a study of T cells in Graves' hyperthyroidism and ophthalmopathy. Amplified TCR beta CDR3 regions derived from RNA transcripts. TCR CDR3 underwent first-round RT-PCR with the HTBI primer set. TCRdb ran MiXCR on the multiplex PCR reads and lists one entry per CDR3 protein. This repertoire shows 500,000 to 650,000 distinct CDR3 sequences, about 15% found once; its top ten account for over 11%. The specimen was blood. The receptor set was obtained from a woman in her thirties or forties with Graves' hyperthyroidism.

In regard to this clonotype: One end of the junction fails to match germline, which may point to a read error. The V call is TRBV30, the J call TRBJ2-5, with 7 nucleotides matching TRBD2. Germline V gene lookup returns CDR1 GTSNPN and CDR2 SVGIG (reference sequence). This CDR3 contains 17 residues. CDR3 sequence (DNA): TGTGCCTGGAGTTACACAAAGATCGGGGGGTACCAAAAGACCCAGTACTTC. Encoded protein: CAWSYTKIGGYQKTQYF.

A remark on this clonotype: This may be a read error, as it is one base from a much larger clone. The CDR3 nucleotides are TGTGCCAGCGGCCAATACGGCCAGGGTGGTGAGACCCAGTACTTC. Its translation is CASGQYGQGGETQYF. This sequence joins TRBV16 and TRBJ2-5; D perhaps matches TRBD1 (5 bases). Per germline, CDR1 KGHSY and CDR2 FQNENV. The CDR3 extends over 15 amino acids.

This clonotype was observed a handful of times. The chain recombines TRBV18 with TRBJ1-2; 8 nucleotides line up with TRBD1. V lost 0 bases and J lost 7; bases outside the gene matches: 4. Germline-derived CDR1 and CDR2 are KGHSH and LQKENI. CDR3 length equals 14 residues. The DNA for the CDR3 is TGTGCCAGCTCACCACCGGGCAGGGGGCTTGGCTACACCTTC. Protein product: CASSPPGRGLGYTF. Full variable domain (remainder filled in from reference TRBV18 and TRBJ1-2): NAGVMQNPRHLVRRRGQEARLRCSPMKGHSHVYWYRQLPEEGLKFMVYLQKENIIDESGMPKERFSAEFPKEGPSILRIQQVVRGDSAAYFCASSPPGRGLGYTFGSGTRLTVV.

This clonotype was counted ten times or more. V is TRBV3-1 and J is TRBJ1-5, with TRBD1 matching over 8 bases. V trimming: 6 bases; J trimming: 8 bases; junction bases outside the gene matches: 9. This CDR3 has 14 residues. In germline, CDR1 is LGHDT, CDR2 YNNKEL (reference sequence). CDR3 loop: CASSATGEVEPQHF. In DNA, the CDR3 is TGTGCCAGCAGTGCGACAGGGGAAGTTGAGCCCCAGCATTTT.

A single count supports this clonotype. This rearrangement joins TRBV7-2 to TRBJ1-1; 7 bases fit TRBD1. V was pared by 5 bases and J by 11 bases, with 8 bases of the junction left unmatched. Looked up from germline, CDR1 is SGHTA and CDR2 is FQGNSA. The CDR3 is 12 amino acids. DNA for the CDR3: TGTGCCAGCAGCGTAGACAGGGCCTCGGCTTTCTTT. This translates into CASSVDRASAFF.

There are many counts of this clonotype. The chain carries TRBV29-1 and TRBJ2-3; 12 bases agree with TRBD2. In germline, CDR1 is SQVTM, CDR2 ANQGSEA. The V gene end was trimmed by 7 bases and the J gene end by 1 base; junction bases not matched to a gene: 9. This CDR3 region has 16 residues. For the CDR3, the DNA is TGCAGCGCTTCACCACGACTAGCGGGGGGCACAGATACGCAGTATTTT. Residues: CSASPRLAGGTDTQYF.

Ten or more counts support this clonotype. This sequence joins TRBV14 and TRBJ2-7; 9 positions match TRBD2. The CDR3 loop spans 16 amino acids. The V gene end was trimmed by 0 bases and the J gene end by 3 bases; junction bases not matched to a gene: 6. Germline values: CDR1 SGHDN, CDR2 FVKESK. The CDR3 protein is CASSQDQRAGGYEQYF. The CDR3 DNA follows: TGTGCCAGCAGCCAAGATCAACGAGCGGGAGGCTACGAGCAGTACTTC.

This clonotype was seen ten or more times. The genes are TRBV28 and TRBJ2-7; D could derive from TRBD1 or TRBD2 (5 bases each). The CDR3 is made up of 15 amino acids. Trimming cost V 8 bases and J 3 bases, with 20 bases left between them. CDR1 is MDHEN, CDR2 SYDVKM, per germline. Here the CDR3 DNA reads TGTGCCAGCTACCCGGCGGAGGCCAGGGTCTACGAGCAGTACTTC. It yields the protein CASYPAEARVYEQYF.

The V and J genes are TRBV5-1 and TRBJ1-5; TRBD1 might be the D (6 bases). From germline, CDR1 is SGHRS and CDR2 YFSETQ. The CDR3 consists of 18 residues. V dropped 4 bases and J dropped 4 bases, with 24 bases sitting between them. The CDR3 here is CASSPLPLDSLINQPQHF. Here the CDR3 DNA reads TGCGCCAGCAGCCCCCTTCCCCTGGACAGCCTAATTAATCAGCCCCAGCATTTT.

This clonotype was seen many times. The chain combines TRBV2 with TRBJ1-2; D is uncertain. V was clipped by 2 bases and J by 8 bases, with 18 bases between them. The CDR3 is made up of 15 amino acids. Germline CDR1 is SNHLY and CDR2 is FYNNEI. CDR3 amino acids: CASSERFGSSVGYTF. The CDR3 coding sequence is TGTGCCAGCAGTGAAAGGTTTGGGAGCTCTGTGGGCTACACCTTC.

A note on this clonotype: One junction end does not reproduce the germline sequence, and a read error may be involved. The chain couples TRBV20-1 to TRBJ1-3; 11 bases align to TRBD1. CDR1 DFQATT and CDR2 SNEGSKA come from the germline V gene (reference sequence). The CDR3 is 17 residues long. CDR3 loop: CSARAGTGGYNGNTTYF. DNA of the CDR3: TGCAGTGCTAGAGCCGGGACAGGGGGGTACAATGGAAACACCACATATTTT.

The table lists this clonotype with many counts. The V call is TRBV2, the J call TRBJ1-4; D unresolved. Trimming shortened V by 8 bases and J by 8 bases, and 15 bases separated the two germline ends. The CDR3 is made up of 13 amino acids. CDR1 and CDR2 (germline): SNHLY, FYNNEI. CDR3 nucleotides: TGTGCCAGCGTAGGCGAACAGAGGGAAAAACTGTTTTTT. This sequence encodes CASVGEQREKLFF. Full variable domain (rest looked up from reference TRBV2 and TRBJ1-4): EPEVTQTPSHQVTQMGQEVILRCVPISNHLYFYWYRQILGQKVEFLVSFYNNEISEKSEIFDDQFSVERPDGSNFTLKIRSTKLEDSAMYFCASVGEQREKLFFGSGTQLSVL.

The sample holds many counts of this clonotype. This chain connects TRBV18 to TRBJ2-1, with D perhaps matching TRBD2 (6 bases). This CDR3 comprises 14 residues. V was cut by 3 bases and J by 3 bases, with 9 bases left in between. Germline V gene sequence: CDR1 KGHSH, CDR2 LQKENI. DNA for the CDR3: TGTGCCAGCTCACCTAGCGGCTACTACAATGAGCAGTTCTTC. Translated: CASSPSGYYNEQFF.

This clonotype came up many times. This chain uses TRBV5-1 with TRBJ2-7; 10 nucleotides agree with TRBD2. This CDR3 spans 14 amino acids. Germline trimming cut 4 bases from V and 2 bases from J; bases unmatched to any gene: 3. Germline V gene sequence: CDR1 SGHRS, CDR2 YFSETQ. This CDR3 reads CASSAAGGTYEQYF. The DNA for the CDR3 is TGCGCCAGCAGCGCAGCGGGGGGGACCTACGAGCAGTACTTC. Combining the CDR3 with reference TRBV5-1 and TRBJ2-7 gives the whole variable domain KAGVTQTPRYLIKTRGQQVTLSCSPISGHRSVSWYQQTPGQGLQFLFEYFSETQRNKGNFPGRFSGRQFSNSRSEMNVSTLELGDSALYLCASSAAGGTYEQYFGPGTRLTVT.

This chain links TRBV7-3 with TRBJ2-3; D unresolved. Trimming pared 5 bases from V and 0 bases from J, leaving 12 bases between. CDR1 and CDR2 (germline): SGHTA, FQGTGA. This CDR3 region has 15 residues. CDR3: CASSPVAASTDTQYF. Written as DNA, the CDR3 is TGTGCCAGCAGCCCTGTGGCGGCTAGCACAGATACGCAGTATTTT. Full variable domain (rest looked up from reference TRBV7-3 and TRBJ2-3): GAGVSQTPSNKVTEKGKYVELRCDPISGHTALYWYRQSLGQGPEFLIYFQGTGAADDSGLPNDRFFAVRPEGSVSTLKIQRTERGDSAVYLCASSPVAASTDTQYFGPGTRLTVL.

This clonotype was counted once. The chain combines TRBV29-1 with TRBJ2-1; no clear D. The CDR3 is 13 residues long. Germline V gene lookup returns CDR1 SQVTM and CDR2 ANQGSEA. Trimming took 4 bases from V and 3 from J, leaving 10 bases between them. As DNA, the CDR3 is TGCAGCGTTGTGTCAGCTTACTACAATGAGCAGTTCTTC. It yields the protein CSVVSAYYNEQFF.

This clonotype showed up many times. This rearrangement joins TRBV28 to TRBJ2-5, with 10 bases identical to TRBD2. Germline V lookup: CDR1 MDHEN, CDR2 SYDVKM. The CDR3 loop spans 16 amino acids. Unmatched junction bases numbered 5, after V lost 1 base and J lost 3 bases. The CDR3 region is CASSLSSGSVEETQYF. In DNA form, the CDR3 reads TGTGCCAGCAGTTTATCTAGCGGGAGTGTGGAAGAGACCCAGTACTTC.

This clonotype has ten or more counts. This chain uses TRBV20-1 with TRBJ2-1; 9 bases align to TRBD1. V lost 0 bases to trimming and J lost 6 bases; unmatched junction nucleotides: 3. The CDR3 contains 14 residues. Germline V gives CDR1 DFQATT, CDR2 SNEGSKA (reference sequence). CDR3 nucleotides: TGCAGTGCTAGAGACCCGACAGGGGGCAATGAGCAGTTCTTC. Protein product: CSARDPTGGNEQFF.

This clonotype occurred many times. V usage is TRBV6-1 and J usage is TRBJ2-5; 13 nucleotides match TRBD2. CDR3 length: 15 residues. CDR1 and CDR2 (germline): MNHNS, SASEGT. V lost 7 bases and J lost 1; bases outside the gene matches: 3. As DNA, the CDR3 is TGTGCCAGCACGCGACTAGCGGGAGGCCAAGAGACCCAGTACTTC. It codes for CASTRLAGGQETQYF.

About this clonotype itself: This may be a read error, as it is one base from a much larger clone. Here the CDR3 omits its conserved ending phenylalanine or tryptophan, so a read error is the likely source. The gene calls are TRBV11-2 and TRBJ2-7; D is possibly TRBD1 (6 bases). Trimming left V 5 bases short and J 0 bases short, with 11 bases between. The CDR3 totals 14 residues. From germline, CDR1 is SGHAT and CDR2 FQNNGV. The CDR3 region is CASSLWDNSYEQYL. The DNA of the CDR3 is TGTGCCAGCAGCCTGTGGGACAACTCCTACGAGCAGTACCTC.

The chain links TRBV28 to TRBJ2-6; perhaps D is TRBD1 or TRBD2 (6 bases each). The V gene lost 5 bases and the J gene lost 3 bases, with 11 bases spanning the gap. Germline values: CDR1 MDHEN, CDR2 SYDVKM. CDR3 length: 15 residues. This chain's CDR3 is CASSGGGLGANVLTF. The DNA of the CDR3 is TGTGCCAGCAGTGGTGGGGGGCTTGGGGCCAACGTCCTGACTTTC. Full variable domain (remainder filled in from reference TRBV28 and TRBJ2-6): DVKVTQSSRYLVKRTGEKVFLECVQDMDHENMFWYRQDPGLGLRLIYFSYDVKMKEKGDIPEGYSVSREKKERFSLILESASTNQTSMYLCASSGGGLGANVLTFGAGSRLTVL.

Points on this clonotype: Being one base from a much bigger clone, this may be a read error. The chain recombines TRBV12-3 or TRBV12-4 with TRBJ1-1; no reliable D call. The CDR3 has 15 amino acids. CDR3 sequence: CANSFTLVGNTEAFF. In nucleotides, the CDR3 is TGTGCCAACAGTTTCACTTTAGTAGGGAACACTGAAGCTTTCTTT.

This clonotype turned up a few times. This chain joins TRBV2 and TRBJ2-2; 9 positions agree with TRBD1. CDR1 and CDR2 (germline): SNHLY, FYNNEI. The CDR3 spans 15 residues. The V gene end was trimmed by 6 bases and the J gene end by 4 bases; junction bases not matched to a gene: 6. CDR3 amino acids: CASRSGQGPTGELFF. Here the CDR3 DNA reads TGTGCCAGCAGGTCCGGACAGGGGCCCACCGGGGAGCTGTTTTTT.

This clonotype showed up just a few times. This sequence joins TRBV6-1 and TRBJ1-2; maybe TRBD1 (5 bases). V lost 7 bases and J 0 bases, leaving 9 bases between the germline ends. Germline CDR1 and CDR2: MNHNS and SASEGT. CDR3 length: 13 residues. CDR3 sequence (DNA): TGTGCCAGCAAGAGGGACCCTAACTATGGCTACACCTTC. This gives the protein CASKRDPNYGYTF.